This TCR beta chain was sequenced in a study of response to subunit inactivated influenza vaccine. Overall study findings and caveats: That few new T cells are recruited by each seasonal influenza vaccination was the authors' suggestion.

The CDR3 is 14 amino acids. Germline V gives CDR1 MDHEN, CDR2 SYDVKM. V was shortened by 2 bases and J by 3 bases, with 10 bases between the two germline ends. This clonotype was seen more than once but under ten times. Its antigen is currently unknown. TCRdb reprocessed the RT-PCR reads with MiXCR, giving one entry per CDR3 protein. The table records hundreds of thousands of distinct CDR3 sequences, approximately 12% of them present only once. The material was PBMCs from blood, obtained on the day of vaccination. The chain carries TRBV28 and TRBJ1-2; D call uncertain. This receptor was taken from a man aged 45-60 years who received an inactivated influenza vaccine. In DNA, the CDR3 is TGTGCCAGCAGTTTAACCACAGTTCACTATGGCTACACCTTC. Protein sequence: CASSLTTVHYGYTF.